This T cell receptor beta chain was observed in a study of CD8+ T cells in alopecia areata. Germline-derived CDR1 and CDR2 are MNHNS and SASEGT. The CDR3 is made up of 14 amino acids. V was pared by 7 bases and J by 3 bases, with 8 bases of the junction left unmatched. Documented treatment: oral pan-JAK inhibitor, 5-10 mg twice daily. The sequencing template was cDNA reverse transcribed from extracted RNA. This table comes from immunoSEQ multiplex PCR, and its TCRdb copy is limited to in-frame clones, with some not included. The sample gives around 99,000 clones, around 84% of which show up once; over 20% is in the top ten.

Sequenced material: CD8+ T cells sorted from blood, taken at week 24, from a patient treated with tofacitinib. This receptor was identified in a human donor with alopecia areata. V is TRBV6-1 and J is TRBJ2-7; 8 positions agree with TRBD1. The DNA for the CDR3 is TGTGCCAGCACCCTCGGACAGGGCTACTACGAGCAGTACTTC. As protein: CASTLGQGYYEQYF.